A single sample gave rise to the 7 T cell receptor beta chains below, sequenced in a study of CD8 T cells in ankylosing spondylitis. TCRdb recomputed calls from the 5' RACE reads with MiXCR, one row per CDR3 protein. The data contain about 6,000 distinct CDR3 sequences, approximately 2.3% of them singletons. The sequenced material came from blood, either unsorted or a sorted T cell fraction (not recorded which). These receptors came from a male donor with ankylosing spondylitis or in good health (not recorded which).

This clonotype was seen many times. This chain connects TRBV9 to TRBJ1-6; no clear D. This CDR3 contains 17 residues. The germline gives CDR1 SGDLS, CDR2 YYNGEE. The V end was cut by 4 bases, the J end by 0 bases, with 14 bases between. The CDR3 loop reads CASSPGTRSSYNSPLHF. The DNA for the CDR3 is TGTGCCAGCAGCCCCGGCACCAGGAGCTCCTATAATTCACCCCTCCACTTT. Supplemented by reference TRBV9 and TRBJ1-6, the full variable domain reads DSGVTQTPKHLITATGQRVTLRCSPRSGDLSVYWYQQSLDQGLQFLIQYYNGEERAKGNILERFSAQQFPDLHSELNLSSLELGDSALYFCASSPGTRSSYNSPLHFGNGTRLTVT.

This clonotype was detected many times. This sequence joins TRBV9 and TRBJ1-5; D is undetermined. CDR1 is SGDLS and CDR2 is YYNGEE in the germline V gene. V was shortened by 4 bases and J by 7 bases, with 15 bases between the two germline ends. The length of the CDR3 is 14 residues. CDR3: CASSPGVSGQPQHF. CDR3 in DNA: TGTGCCAGCAGCCCCGGGGTATCGGGCCAGCCCCAGCATTTT.

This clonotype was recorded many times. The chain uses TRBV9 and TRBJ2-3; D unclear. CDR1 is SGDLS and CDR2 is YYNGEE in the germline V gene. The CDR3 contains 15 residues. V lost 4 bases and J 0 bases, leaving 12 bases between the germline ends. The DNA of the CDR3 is TGTGCCAGCAGCCCCGGCTGGGCTAGCACAGATACGCAGTATTTT. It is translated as CASSPGWASTDTQYF.

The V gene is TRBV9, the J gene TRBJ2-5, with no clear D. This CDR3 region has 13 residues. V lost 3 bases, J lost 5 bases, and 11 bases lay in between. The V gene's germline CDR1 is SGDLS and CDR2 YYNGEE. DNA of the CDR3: TGTGCCAGCAGCGGGAAAAGATCGGAGACCCAGTACTTC. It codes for CASSGKRSETQYF.

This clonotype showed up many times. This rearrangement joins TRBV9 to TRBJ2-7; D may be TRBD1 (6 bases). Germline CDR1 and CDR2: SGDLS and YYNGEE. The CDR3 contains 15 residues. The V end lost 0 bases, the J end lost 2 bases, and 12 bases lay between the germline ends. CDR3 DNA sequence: TGTGCCAGCAGCGTAGAAGGACAGCCAACCTACGAGCAGTACTTC. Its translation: CASSVEGQPTYEQYF.

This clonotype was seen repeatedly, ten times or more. CDR3 residues: CASTAGGPGELFF. The DNA of the CDR3 is TGTGCCAGCACAGCGGGAGGGCCCGGGGAGCTGTTTTTT. V and J are TRBV9 and TRBJ2-2, with 10 bases fitting TRBD2. Losses at the gene ends were 6 bases for V and 6 bases for J; bases not matched to a gene: 2. The germline gives CDR1 SGDLS, CDR2 YYNGEE. The CDR3 is 13 residues long.

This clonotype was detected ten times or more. CDR3 in amino acids: CASSAGLGIVRETQYF. The CDR3 coding sequence is TGTGCCAGCAGCGCCGGTCTTGGGATTGTTCGAGAGACCCAGTACTTC. J is TRBJ2-5 and V is TRBV9, with D unclear. The V end lost 3 bases, the J end lost 4 bases, and 19 bases lay between the germline ends. Germline V gene data show CDR1 as SGDLS and CDR2 as YYNGEE. CDR3 length: 16 amino acids.